Shown below are 19 T cell receptor beta chains from a single sample sequenced in a study of T-cell memory formation after mild COVID-19. TCRdb processed the 5' RACE reads anew with MiXCR; each CDR3 protein has one entry. Here the sample spans under 250,000 distinct CDR3 sequences, roughly 10% being singletons. Sequenced material: PBMCs or a T cell subset sorted from them (not recorded which). Source of these receptors: a man between 18 and 29 years old who had mild COVID-19 (a few samples of this study predate the infection). Cell type and time point are not known.

This clonotype has a count of ten or more. The rearrangement links TRBV5-1 to TRBJ2-3, with D maybe TRBD2 (5 bases). V was shortened by 2 bases and J by 4 bases, with 11 bases between the two germline ends. Germline V CDR1 and CDR2: SGHRS, YFSETQ. This CDR3 region has 14 residues. The CDR3 sequence: CASSFIAGADTQYF. The CDR3 bases are TGCGCCAGCAGCTTTATCGCCGGGGCAGATACGCAGTATTTT.

The sample holds a few counts of this clonotype. The chain links TRBV28 to TRBJ2-3; D ambiguous. Germline CDR1 and CDR2: MDHEN and SYDVKM. The CDR3 length is 13 residues. Deletions cut 4 bases from V and 4 bases from J, with 9 bases between. The CDR3: CASSSTQADTQYF. CDR3 nucleotides: TGTGCCAGCAGTTCCACTCAGGCAGATACGCAGTATTTT.

This clonotype was recorded a few times. The chain has TRBV4-3 and TRBJ1-6, with no clear D. The germline V and J ends were trimmed by 4 bases and 0 bases, with 13 bases remaining between them. The CDR3 is made up of 17 amino acids. CDR1 is LGHNA, CDR2 YSLEER, per germline. In DNA form, the CDR3 reads TGCGCCAGCAGCCCTGCTTCGGCAAACTCCTATAATTCACCCCTCCACTTT. It specifies CASSPASANSYNSPLHF.

The V and J genes are TRBV20-1 and TRBJ2-2; maybe TRBD1 (6 bases). In germline, CDR1 is DFQATT, CDR2 SNEGSKA (reference sequence). V lost 3 bases, J lost 3 bases, and 17 bases lay in between. The CDR3 extends over 16 amino acids. The DNA for the CDR3 is TGCAGTGCTAGCGCCACAGGGCATCGGGACACCGGGGAGCTGTTTTTT. It specifies CSASATGHRDTGELFF.

The rearrangement links TRBV5-6 to TRBJ1-2; D not resolved. Trimming stripped 5 bases from V and 8 bases from J, with 13 bases between. There are 12 residues in the CDR3. The V gene's germline CDR1 is SGHDT and CDR2 YYEEEE. CDR3 bases: TGTGCCAGCAGGCGCCTCGGGAGAGGCTACACCTTC. As protein: CASRRLGRGYTF.

The rearrangement joins TRBV5-1 to TRBJ2-5; TRBD2 matches at 11 bases. The germline gives CDR1 SGHRS, CDR2 YFSETQ. This CDR3 has 15 amino acids. The J segment lost 5 bases and the V segment lost 6 bases, leaving 9 bases of the junction unmatched. This CDR3 reads CASKVAGGPVETQYF. CDR3 sequence (DNA): TGCGCCAGCAAAGTAGCGGGGGGGCCGGTGGAGACCCAGTACTTC.

The genes are TRBV20-1 and TRBJ2-5; D possibly corresponds to TRBD2 (6 bases). CDR1 is DFQATT and CDR2 is SNEGSKA in the germline V gene (reference sequence). The CDR3 totals 13 residues. The V gene lost 4 bases and the J gene lost 5 bases, with 14 bases spanning the gap. The CDR3 sequence: CSATVAGRETQYF. CDR3 nucleotides: TGCAGTGCTACGGTGGCGGGACGGGAGACCCAGTACTTC.

The chain employs TRBV12-3 or TRBV12-4 and TRBJ1-5; TRBD1 matches at 7 bases. This CDR3 comprises 13 residues. The junction had 7 bases not matched to a gene; V was cut back by 8 bases and J by 6 bases. The CDR3 DNA follows: TGTGCCAGCGGAATTTACAGGGGTCAGCCCCAGCATTTT. Amino acid sequence: CASGIYRGQPQHF.

This clonotype was recorded many times. The rearrangement uses TRBV4-1 and TRBJ2-5; 11 positions match TRBD2. V trimming: 4 bases; J trimming: 4 bases; junction bases outside the gene matches: 8. CDR1 is MGHRA, CDR2 YSYEKL, per germline. CDR3 length: 16 amino acids. The CDR3 here is CASSRVTSGGLETQYF. As DNA, the CDR3 is TGCGCCAGCAGCCGAGTAACTAGCGGGGGTTTAGAGACCCAGTACTTC.

In its sample, this clonotype was seen many times. The rearrangement joins TRBV20-1 to TRBJ2-3; 9 nucleotides agree with TRBD2. The germline V gene encodes CDR1 DFQATT and CDR2 SNEGSKA (reference sequence). J lost 4 bases, V lost 5 bases, and 10 bases had no gene match. CDR3 size: 15 residues. CDR3 amino acids: CSAGQIGGGADTQYF. The CDR3 coding sequence is TGCAGTGCTGGACAGATCGGCGGGGGGGCAGATACGCAGTATTTT.

The rearrangement links TRBV6-6 to TRBJ2-1; the D call may be TRBD1 or TRBD2 (5 bases each). The CDR3 has 15 residues. The ends were cut back, 6 bases at V and 6 bases at J, with 18 bases in the middle. The V gene's germline CDR1 is MNHNY and CDR2 SVGAGI (reference sequence). CDR3 sequence: CASSVMGTAGNEQFF. In DNA, the CDR3 is TGTGCCAGCAGCGTTATGGGGACGGCAGGCAATGAGCAGTTCTTC.

This sequence joins TRBV6-1 and TRBJ2-7, with D unresolved. The CDR3 is made up of 14 amino acids. V lost 6 bases to trimming and J lost 5 bases, with 17 bases between them. Per germline, CDR1 MNHNS and CDR2 SASEGT. The CDR3 sequence is CASSDPPFVHEQYV. The CDR3 DNA is TGTGCCAGCAGCGATCCCCCCTTCGTTCACGAGCAGTACGTC.

About this clonotype itself: This may arise from a read error, as a much more abundant clone is one base away. The V gene is TRBV20-1, the J gene TRBJ1-1; maybe TRBD1 (5 bases). V was pared by 5 bases and J by 1 base, with 5 bases between. The CDR3 extends over 11 amino acids. Germline loops: CDR1 DFQATT, CDR2 SNEGSKA (reference sequence). The CDR3 DNA sequence: TGCAGTGCTGGGGGGAACACTGAAGCTTTCTTT. This encodes CSAGGNTEAFF.

This clonotype was seen a handful of times. This chain uses TRBV28 with TRBJ1-1; 7 nucleotides agree with TRBD1. Trimming took 3 bases from V and 11 from J; bases not matched to a gene: 6. This CDR3 contains 12 residues. Per germline, CDR1 MDHEN and CDR2 SYDVKM. CDR3 sequence reads: CASSFQGVTAFF. The CDR3 region has the DNA TGTGCCAGCAGTTTCCAGGGGGTGACGGCTTTCTTT.

The chain is built from TRBV23-1 and TRBJ1-6; D gene uncertain. TRBV23-1 qualifies as an ORF whose function is uncertain. The CDR3 sequence is 11 residues long. V gave up 6 bases and J gave up 11 bases, with 8 bases separating them. CDR3 sequence: CASSPRTPLHF. CDR3 bases: TGCGCCAGCAGCCCTCGGACACCCCTCCACTTT.

This clonotype came up a few times. The gene calls are TRBV18 and TRBJ2-7; either TRBD1 or TRBD2 may fit D (5 bases each). Germline V CDR1 and CDR2: KGHSH, LQKENI. V lost 0 bases to trimming and J lost 5 bases, with 14 bases between them. This CDR3 contains 15 residues. CDR3 region: CASSPPIGTLDEQYV. Here the CDR3 DNA reads TGTGCCAGCTCACCACCAATAGGGACGCTGGACGAGCAGTACGTC.

This clonotype occurred many times. The V call is TRBV18, the J call TRBJ2-4; no reliable D call. Trimming removed 3 bases at V and 3 bases at J, with 21 bases between. The CDR3 extends over 18 amino acids. Per germline, CDR1 KGHSH and CDR2 LQKENI. CDR3 nucleotide sequence: TGTGCCAGCTCACCTCGGGCGAGCGCCCTTGATGGCAAAAACATTCAGTACTTC. It specifies CASSPRASALDGKNIQYF.

The V and J genes are TRBV12-3 or TRBV12-4 and TRBJ1-1, with TRBD1 as a possible D gene (5 bases). Trimming left V 6 bases short and J 0 bases short, with 11 bases between. This CDR3 has 14 amino acids. The DNA for the CDR3 is TGTGCCAGCAGCTTCGTGGGGGTGAACACTGAAGCTTTCTTT. Protein product: CASSFVGVNTEAFF.

This clonotype was seen only a few times. The chain couples TRBV11-1 to TRBJ2-7, with a possible D match to TRBD1 (5 bases). V lost 5 bases to trimming and J lost 6 bases, with 17 bases between them. CDR1 SGHAT and CDR2 FQDESV come from the germline V gene (reference sequence). The CDR3 is 14 amino acids. CDR3 protein: CASSENSGSPEQYF. The CDR3 DNA reads as TGTGCCAGCAGCGAGAATTCAGGGTCCCCCGAGCAGTACTTC.